This entry concerns a single T cell receptor beta chain. Antigen unknown. Documented time point: newly diagnosed, previously untreated cHL patient sample. The data stem from a study of PD-1 blockade in classical Hodgkin lymphoma. Study results and caveats: The study reported lower baseline TCR diversity in newly diagnosed patients than in healthy donors. Why the repertoires differ is still unclear, perhaps disease activity or prior therapy.

Profiling relied on immunoSEQ multiplex PCR, and the TCRdb table lists in-frame clones only, not all of them. The sample has tens of thousands of clones, over 90% seen once. J gave up 7 bases and V 7 bases, and 7 bases lay outside the gene matches. The CDR3 totals 12 residues. Per germline, CDR1 SQVTM and CDR2 ANQGSEA. This clonotype was obtained from a human donor with classical Hodgkin lymphoma. The J gene is TRBJ2-1, the V gene TRBV29-1, with 7 bases lining up with TRBD2. Sequenced input: peripheral blood mononuclear cells (PBMCs). The CDR3 region is CSDLKRGNEQFF. The CDR3 nucleotides read TGCAGCGATTTAAAGCGGGGTAATGAGCAGTTCTTC.